This T cell receptor beta chain was retrieved from a study of blood T cell repertoires in COVID-19 (TCRdb year 2020). Regarding the complete study: Samples covering the acute and convalescent phases of COVID-19 were provided by collaborators in the United States, Italy and Spain. The prospective study material was composed of cDNA or gDNA derived from T cells, B-cell-depleted T cells, or PBMCs. Deeply sampled blood TCRbeta repertoires from subjects exposed to, actively infected with, or recovered from COVID-19 were included in the dataset. The repertoires were made available in a free public database intended to serve as a resource for research on the immune response to SARS-CoV-2. Samples were obtained from the ongoing ImmuneRACE study (first 160 participants) and from about 1,300 subjects provided by 6 global collaborators. Sample metadata almost always included a de-identified subject ID, COVID-19 status, age in years and sex. Where HLA class I and class II types were available, the types were taken from metadata supplied by the sample provider, not from assay-based typing.

Study-wide conclusions, independent of this receptor: The quantity of clinical and demographic metadata differed by source and by participant and was supplied without curation.

Including cysteine and phenylalanine, the CDR3 has 15 amino acids. Here the CDR3 DNA is all that survives: 45 bases in frame from base 1. The germline V end is reduced by 6 bases and the J end by 3 bases; junction bases left unmatched: 10. The germline V gene sets CDR1 to ENHRY and CDR2 to SYGVKD. TCRbeta CDR3 regions were amplified from genomic DNA using the immunoSEQ Assay, a bias-controlled multiplex PCR. The authors' analysis ran thus. The number of nucleated cells in each sample was estimated by amplification of reference gene primers within the assay. To quantify the absolute abundance of each unique TCRbeta CDR3 rearrangement, sequence reads were collapsed and filtered. For each sample, productive Simpson clonality was calculated by taking the square root of Simpson's diversity index across productive rearrangements. Not all clones reach the TCRdb copy of this immuneACCESS table, which keeps in-frame sequences only. Checked studies attribute under half of the gap to unresolved V genes and leave the rest unexplained. The V and J calls and the clone size are those of that table, but D and trimming were determined from the DNA. For this sample the table gives over 250,000 clones, of which almost 85% were detected only once. Clones ranked in the top ten supply less than 6.5% of the sample.

The collaborating institutions used their own protocols to collect whole blood in K2EDTA tubes. For TCRbeta analysis, collaborators shipped samples as frozen whole blood, isolated PBMCs, or DNA extracted from either of those sample types. Worth noting for this clone: The specificity of this receptor is unknown. Base qualities are missing; no much larger clone stands one base away.

This clonotype was sampled from a man aged 45-65 years with active or convalescent COVID-19. The chain uses TRBV10-3 and TRBJ2-7, and TRBD1 matches 8 of the central bases. Material: peripheral blood. The CDR3 corresponds to CAIRDLGQGGYEQYF. The nucleotide sequence reads TGTGCCATCAGGGACTTAGGACAGGGTGGCTACGAGCAGTACTTC.